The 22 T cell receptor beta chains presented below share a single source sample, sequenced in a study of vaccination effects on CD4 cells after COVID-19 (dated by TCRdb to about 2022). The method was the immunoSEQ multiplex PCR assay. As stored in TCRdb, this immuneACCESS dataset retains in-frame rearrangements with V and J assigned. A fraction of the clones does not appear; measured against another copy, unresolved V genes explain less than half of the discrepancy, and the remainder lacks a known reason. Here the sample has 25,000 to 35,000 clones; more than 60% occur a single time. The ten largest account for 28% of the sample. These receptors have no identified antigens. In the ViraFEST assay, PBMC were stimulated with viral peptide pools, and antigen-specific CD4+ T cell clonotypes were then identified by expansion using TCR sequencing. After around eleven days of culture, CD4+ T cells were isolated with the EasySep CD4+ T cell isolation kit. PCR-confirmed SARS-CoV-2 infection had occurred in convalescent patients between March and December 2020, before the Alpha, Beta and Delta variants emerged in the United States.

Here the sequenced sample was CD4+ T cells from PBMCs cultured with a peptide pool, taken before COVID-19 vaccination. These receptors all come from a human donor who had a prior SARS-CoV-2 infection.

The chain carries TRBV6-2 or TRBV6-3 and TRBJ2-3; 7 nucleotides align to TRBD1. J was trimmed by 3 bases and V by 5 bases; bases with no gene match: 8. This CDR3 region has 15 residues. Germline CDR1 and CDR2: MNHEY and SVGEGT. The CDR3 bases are TGTGCCAGCAGTCGTACCGGGACAGATACAGATACGCAGTATTTT. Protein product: CASSRTGTDTDTQYF.

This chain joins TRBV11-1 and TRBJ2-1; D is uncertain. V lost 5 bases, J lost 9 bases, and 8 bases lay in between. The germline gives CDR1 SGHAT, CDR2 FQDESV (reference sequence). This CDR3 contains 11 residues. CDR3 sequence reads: CASSDRGEQFF. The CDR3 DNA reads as TGTGCCAGCAGCGACCGAGGTGAGCAGTTCTTC.

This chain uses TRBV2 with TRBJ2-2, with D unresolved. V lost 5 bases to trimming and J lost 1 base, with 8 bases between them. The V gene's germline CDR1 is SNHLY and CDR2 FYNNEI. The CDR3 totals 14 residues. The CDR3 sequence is CASSTNWNTGELFF. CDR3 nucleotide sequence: TGTGCCAGCAGTACCAACTGGAACACCGGGGAGCTGTTTTTT.

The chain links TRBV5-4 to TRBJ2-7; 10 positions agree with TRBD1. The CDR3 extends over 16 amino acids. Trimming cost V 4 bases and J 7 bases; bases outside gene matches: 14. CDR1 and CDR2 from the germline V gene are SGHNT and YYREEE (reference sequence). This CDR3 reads CASSRNDRGHRGEQYF. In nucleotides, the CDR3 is TGTGCCAGCAGCCGGAACGACAGGGGGCATAGGGGGGAGCAGTACTTC.

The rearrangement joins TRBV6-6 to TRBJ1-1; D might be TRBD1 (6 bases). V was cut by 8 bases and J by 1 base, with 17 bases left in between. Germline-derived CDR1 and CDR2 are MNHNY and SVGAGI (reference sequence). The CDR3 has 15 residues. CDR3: CASVGHQTGNTEAFF. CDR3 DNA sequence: TGTGCCAGCGTAGGCCACCAGACAGGGAACACTGAAGCTTTCTTT.

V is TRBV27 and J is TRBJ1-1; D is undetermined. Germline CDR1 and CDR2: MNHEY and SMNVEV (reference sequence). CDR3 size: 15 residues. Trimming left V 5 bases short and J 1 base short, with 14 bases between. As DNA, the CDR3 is TGTGCCAGCAGTCCTCTCAACGGATGGAACACTGAAGCTTTCTTT. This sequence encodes CASSPLNGWNTEAFF.

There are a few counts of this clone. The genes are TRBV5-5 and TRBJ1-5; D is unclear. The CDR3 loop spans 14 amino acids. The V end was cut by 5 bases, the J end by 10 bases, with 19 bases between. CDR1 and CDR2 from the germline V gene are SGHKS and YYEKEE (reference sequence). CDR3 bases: TGTGCCAGCAGTCAGGCCCCGGGGTCCCAACCCCAGCATTTT. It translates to CASSQAPGSQPQHF.

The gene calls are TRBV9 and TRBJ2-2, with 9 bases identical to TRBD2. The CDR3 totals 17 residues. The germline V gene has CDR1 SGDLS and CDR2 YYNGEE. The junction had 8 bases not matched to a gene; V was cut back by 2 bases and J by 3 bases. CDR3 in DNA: TGTGCCAGCAGCGTTTTCGCGGGGGGGCTGGACACCGGGGAGCTGTTTTTT. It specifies CASSVFAGGLDTGELFF. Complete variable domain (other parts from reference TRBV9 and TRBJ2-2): DSGVTQTPKHLITATGQRVTLRCSPRSGDLSVYWYQQSLDQGLQFLIQYYNGEERAKGNILERFSAQQFPDLHSELNLSSLELGDSALYFCASSVFAGGLDTGELFFGEGSRLTVL.

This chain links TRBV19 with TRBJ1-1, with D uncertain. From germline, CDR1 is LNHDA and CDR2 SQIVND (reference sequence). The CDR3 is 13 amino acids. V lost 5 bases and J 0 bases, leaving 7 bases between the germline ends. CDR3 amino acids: CASSDTMNTEAFF. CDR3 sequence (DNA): TGTGCCAGTAGTGACACCATGAACACTGAAGCTTTCTTT.

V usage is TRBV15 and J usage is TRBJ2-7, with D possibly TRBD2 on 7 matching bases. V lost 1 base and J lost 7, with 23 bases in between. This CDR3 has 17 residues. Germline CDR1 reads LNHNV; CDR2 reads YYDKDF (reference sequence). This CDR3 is CATSRVGDAGASREQYF. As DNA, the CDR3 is TGTGCCACCAGCAGAGTCGGGGACGCGGGGGCCTCACGGGAGCAGTACTTC.

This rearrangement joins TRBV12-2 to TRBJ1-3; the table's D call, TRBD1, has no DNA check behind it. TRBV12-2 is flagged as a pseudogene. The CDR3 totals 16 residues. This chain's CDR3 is CASRLLGGQSGNTIYF. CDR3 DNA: TGTGCAAGTCGCTTACTGGGGGGACAGTCCGGAAACACCATATATTTT.

CDR3 nucleotide sequence: TGTGCCAGCAGCTCACTCTCCGGGACAGGGATAAATACGCAGTATTTT. Translation: CASSSLSGTGINTQYF. The chain links TRBV7-3 to TRBJ2-3; 9 bases agree with TRBD1. The CDR3 has 16 residues. In germline, CDR1 is SGHTA, CDR2 FQGTGA. After removal of 4 bases from V and 7 bases from J, the junction contained 12 bases not matched to a gene.

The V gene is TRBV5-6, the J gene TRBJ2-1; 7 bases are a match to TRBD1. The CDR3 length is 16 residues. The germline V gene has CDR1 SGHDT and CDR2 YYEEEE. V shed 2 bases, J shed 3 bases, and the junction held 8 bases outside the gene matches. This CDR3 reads CASSLTGASLYNEQFF. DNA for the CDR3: TGTGCCAGCAGCTTAACAGGGGCCTCCCTCTACAATGAGCAGTTCTTC. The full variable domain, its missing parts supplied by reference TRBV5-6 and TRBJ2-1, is DAGVTQSPTHLIKTRGQQVTLRCSPKSGHDTVSWYQQALGQGPQFIFQYYEEEERQRGNFPDRFSGHQFPNYSSELNVNALLLGDSALYLCASSLTGASLYNEQFFGPGTRLTVL.

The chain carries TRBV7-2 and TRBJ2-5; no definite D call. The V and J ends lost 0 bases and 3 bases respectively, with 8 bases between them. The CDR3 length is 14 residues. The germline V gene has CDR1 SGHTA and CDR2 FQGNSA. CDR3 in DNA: TGTGCCAGCAGCTTAGCGGCCGTCGAAGAGACCCAGTACTTC. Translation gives CASSLAAVEETQYF.

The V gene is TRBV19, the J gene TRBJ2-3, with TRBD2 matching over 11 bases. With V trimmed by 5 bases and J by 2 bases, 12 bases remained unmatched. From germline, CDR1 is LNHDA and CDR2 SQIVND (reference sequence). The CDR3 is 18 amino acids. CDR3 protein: CASSRGWTSGYPTDTQYF. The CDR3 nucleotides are TGTGCCAGTAGTCGGGGTTGGACTAGCGGGTACCCCACAGATACGCAGTATTTT.

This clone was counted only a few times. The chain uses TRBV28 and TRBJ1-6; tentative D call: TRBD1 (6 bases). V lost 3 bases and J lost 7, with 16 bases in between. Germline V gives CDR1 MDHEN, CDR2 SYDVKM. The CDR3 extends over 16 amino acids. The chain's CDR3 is CASSLGGALKNSPLHF. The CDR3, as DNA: TGTGCCAGCAGTTTGGGGGGCGCCTTAAAGAATTCACCCCTCCACTTT. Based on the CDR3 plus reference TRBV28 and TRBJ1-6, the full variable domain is DVKVTQSSRYLVKRTGEKVFLECVQDMDHENMFWYRQDPGLGLRLIYFSYDVKMKEKGDIPEGYSVSREKKERFSLILESASTNQTSMYLCASSLGGALKNSPLHFGNGTRLTVT.

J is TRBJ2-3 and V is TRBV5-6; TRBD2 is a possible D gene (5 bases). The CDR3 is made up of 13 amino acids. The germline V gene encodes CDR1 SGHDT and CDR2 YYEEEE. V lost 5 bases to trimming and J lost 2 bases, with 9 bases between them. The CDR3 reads CASSRTFTDTQYF. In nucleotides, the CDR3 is TGTGCCAGCAGTAGGACTTTCACAGATACGCAGTATTTT.

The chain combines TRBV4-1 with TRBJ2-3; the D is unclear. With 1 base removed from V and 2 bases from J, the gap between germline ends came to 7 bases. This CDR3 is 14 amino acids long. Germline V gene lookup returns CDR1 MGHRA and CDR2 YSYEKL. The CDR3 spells CASSQGGFTDTQYF. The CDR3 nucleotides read TGCGCCAGCAGCCAAGGGGGTTTCACAGATACGCAGTATTTT.

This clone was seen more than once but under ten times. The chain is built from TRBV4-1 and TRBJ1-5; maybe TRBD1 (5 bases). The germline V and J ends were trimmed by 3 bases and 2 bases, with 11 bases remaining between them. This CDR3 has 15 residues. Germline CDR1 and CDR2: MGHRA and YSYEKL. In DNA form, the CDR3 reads TGCGCCAGCAGCCAGAGGGGATTTGGCAATCAGCCCCAGCATTTT. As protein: CASSQRGFGNQPQHF.

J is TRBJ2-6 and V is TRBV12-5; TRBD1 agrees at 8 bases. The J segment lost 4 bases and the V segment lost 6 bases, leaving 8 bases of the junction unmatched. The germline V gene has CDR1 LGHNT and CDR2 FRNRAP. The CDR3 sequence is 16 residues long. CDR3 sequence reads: CASGWTGQSGANVLTF. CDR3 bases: TGTGCTAGTGGATGGACAGGGCAATCGGGGGCCAACGTCCTGACTTTC. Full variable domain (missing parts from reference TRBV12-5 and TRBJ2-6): DARVTQTPRHKVTEMGQEVTMRCQPILGHNTVFWYRQTMMQGLELLAYFRNRAPLDDSGMPKDRFSAEMPDATLATLKIQPSEPRDSAVYFCASGWTGQSGANVLTFGAGSRLTVL.

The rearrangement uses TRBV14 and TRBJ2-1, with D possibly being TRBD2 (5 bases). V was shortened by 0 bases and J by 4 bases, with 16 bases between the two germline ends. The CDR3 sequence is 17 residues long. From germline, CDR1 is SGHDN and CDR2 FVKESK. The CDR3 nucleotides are TGTGCCAGCAGCCAAGATCGGTGGGAGACCATATACAATGAGCAGTTCTTC. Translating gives CASSQDRWETIYNEQFF.

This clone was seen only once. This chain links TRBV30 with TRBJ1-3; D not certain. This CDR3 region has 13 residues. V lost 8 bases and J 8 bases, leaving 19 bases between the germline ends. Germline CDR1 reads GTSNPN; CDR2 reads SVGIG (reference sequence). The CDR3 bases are TGTGCCACAAGTGAGGGCTTGGTAGACACCATATATTTT. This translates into CATSEGLVDTIYF.